The 30 T cell receptor beta chains presented below share a single source sample, sequenced in a study of follicular helper T cells after annual influenza vaccination (dated by TCRdb to between 2016 and 2019). This specimen's time point label, interpreted: 2014-2015 season, 7 days after vaccination. Libraries were built with the immunoSEQ multiplex PCR assay. TCRdb provides this immuneACCESS table in a form limited to in-frame rearrangements. Some clones are lacking; in checked studies, under half of them reflect an unresolved V gene, and why the rest are absent is not known. This sample has some 15,000 clones in its table, and roughly 80% of those were observed once. The ten largest clonotypes hold roughly 1.3% of the sample. The sequencing used CXCR5+ CD38- circulating T follicular helper cells from blood, collected 7 days after influenza vaccination. The cell subset or site label on this specimen signifies: circulating Tfh, non-naive CD4+CXCR5+PD-1+ (ICOS+CD38+ or ICOS-CD38-). The receptors come from an adult who received the influenza vaccine.

This clone was seen just once. J is TRBJ1-2 and V is TRBV19; D is unclear. The length of the CDR3 is 13 residues. Germline V lookup: CDR1 LNHDA, CDR2 SQIVND (reference sequence). V was clipped by 6 bases and J by 4 bases, with 12 bases between them. The CDR3 protein is CASSQDGLYGYTF. The DNA for the CDR3 is TGTGCCAGTAGCCAAGACGGACTCTATGGCTACACCTTC.

In this sample, this clone turned up a few times. The chain has TRBV5-1 and TRBJ2-6; D is perhaps TRBD1 (5 bases). CDR1 and CDR2 from the germline V gene are SGHRS and YFSETQ. This CDR3 is 17 amino acids long. V gave up 0 bases and J gave up 0 bases, with 10 bases separating them. The DNA for the CDR3 is TGCGCCAGCAGCTTGGTAGCCCAGGGCTCTGGGGCCAACGTCCTGACTTTC. Translation: CASSLVAQGSGANVLTF.

The V and J genes are TRBV5-1 and TRBJ2-7, with D maybe TRBD1 (6 bases). Germline CDR1 reads SGHRS; CDR2 reads YFSETQ. The CDR3 consists of 14 residues. V was clipped by 3 bases and J by 3 bases, with 13 bases between them. CDR3 sequence reads: CASSSQGPSYEQYF. In DNA form, the CDR3 reads TGCGCCAGCAGCTCTCAGGGGCCAAGCTACGAGCAGTACTTC.

V and J are TRBV2 and TRBJ2-3, with D tentatively TRBD2 (5 bases). V lost 6 bases, J lost 2 bases, and 12 bases lay in between. Looked up from germline, CDR1 is SNHLY and CDR2 is FYNNEI. The CDR3 consists of 14 residues. As DNA, the CDR3 is TGTGCCAGCAGCGATAGGACTTACACAGATACGCAGTATTTT. As protein: CASSDRTYTDTQYF.

V gene TRBV29-1 combines with J gene TRBJ1-1; no clear D gene. The CDR3 is made up of 13 amino acids. The V end was cut by 2 bases, the J end by 1 base, with 8 bases between. CDR1 is SQVTM and CDR2 is ANQGSEA in the germline V gene. The CDR3 sequence is CSVELWRNTEAFF. The CDR3 DNA reads as TGCAGCGTTGAACTCTGGAGGAACACTGAAGCTTTCTTT.

The rearrangement joins TRBV2 to TRBJ2-7, with 9 positions matching TRBD1. Germline V lookup: CDR1 SNHLY, CDR2 FYNNEI. The CDR3 length is 13 residues. J was trimmed by 7 bases and V by 8 bases; bases with no gene match: 9. CDR3 sequence: CASLPGQGREQYF. The CDR3 DNA sequence: TGTGCCAGCCTTCCGGGACAGGGTAGGGAGCAGTACTTC.

The chain couples TRBV6-1 to TRBJ1-1; 7 bases agree with TRBD1. Germline lookup yields CDR1 MNHNS and CDR2 SASEGT. This CDR3 comprises 14 residues. Losses at the gene ends were 2 bases for V and 5 bases for J; bases not matched to a gene: 5. CDR3 nucleotides: TGTGCCAGCAGTGAAAGGGGGCGCTGGACTGAAGCTTTCTTT. This codes for CASSERGRWTEAFF.

V usage is TRBV6-5 and J usage is TRBJ2-3, with a tentative D call TRBD1 (6 bases). Germline V lookup: CDR1 MNHEY, CDR2 SVGAGI. V was pared by 6 bases and J by 2 bases, with 15 bases between. The CDR3 spans 15 residues. CDR3 protein: CASSSDRRTTDTQYF. In DNA form, the CDR3 reads TGTGCCAGCAGCTCCGACAGGCGGACCACAGATACGCAGTATTTT.

V usage is TRBV19 and J usage is TRBJ1-1; 7 bases agree with TRBD1. The V gene's germline CDR1 is LNHDA and CDR2 SQIVND (reference sequence). The V and J ends lost 8 bases and 1 base, in that order; junction bases with no gene match: 4. The CDR3 is made up of 13 amino acids. CDR3 amino acids: CASSDRRNTEAFF. In nucleotides, the CDR3 is TGTGCCAGTTCGGACAGGAGGAACACTGAAGCTTTCTTT.

The rearrangement joins TRBV9 to TRBJ2-3; TRBD1 might be the D (7 bases). The CDR3 is 13 amino acids. CDR1 SGDLS and CDR2 YYNGEE come from the germline V gene. V lost 2 bases and J lost 4, with 8 bases in between. CDR3 sequence (DNA): TGTGCCAGCAGCGTCAGGGGGGCAGATACGCAGTATTTT. This translates into CASSVRGADTQYF.

The rearrangement uses TRBV18 and TRBJ2-7; 9 nucleotides line up with TRBD1. CDR1 is KGHSH, CDR2 LQKENI, per germline. V lost 3 bases and J lost 3; bases outside the gene matches: 3. The length of the CDR3 is 14 residues. DNA for the CDR3: TGTGCCAGCTCACCCGGGACAGGGAGCTACGAGCAGTACTTC. It encodes CASSPGTGSYEQYF.

V gene TRBV5-1 combines with J gene TRBJ2-2, with a tentative D call TRBD2 (6 bases). CDR3 size: 16 residues. The V gene's germline CDR1 is SGHRS and CDR2 YFSETQ. The ends were cut back, 0 bases at V and 6 bases at J, with 15 bases in the middle. The DNA of the CDR3 is TGCGCCAGCAGCTTGGCCCCCAGTGGGGAGGCCGGGGAGCTGTTTTTT. Amino acids: CASSLAPSGEAGELFF.

V gene TRBV29-1 combines with J gene TRBJ2-3; 7 nucleotides align to TRBD1. With 7 bases clipped from V and 5 bases from J, the junction kept 9 bases outside the gene matches. From germline, CDR1 is SQVTM and CDR2 ANQGSEA. The CDR3 is 13 residues long. The CDR3 protein is CSGGTAQGDTQYF. The CDR3, as DNA: TGCAGCGGTGGGACAGCCCAGGGAGATACGCAGTATTTT.

This chain links TRBV18 with TRBJ2-1; D is uncertain. Germline V CDR1 and CDR2: KGHSH, LQKENI. Trimming removed 3 bases from V and 5 bases from J, with 11 bases in between. CDR3 length: 14 amino acids. CDR3 loop: CASSPYSQNNEQFF. In DNA form, the CDR3 reads TGTGCCAGCTCACCTTACAGCCAGAACAATGAGCAGTTCTTC.

This chain links TRBV6-1 with TRBJ2-1; no reliable D call. The CDR3 runs to 12 residues. Per germline, CDR1 MNHNS and CDR2 SASEGT. Trimming pared 5 bases from V and 3 bases from J, leaving 5 bases between. The CDR3 coding sequence is TGTGCCAGCAGTTTCATCTACAATGAGCAGTTCTTC. Translation: CASSFIYNEQFF.

This clone came up once. In DNA form, the CDR3 reads TGTGCTAGTGGGGCTTACAGGGAGATTAACTCTGGAAACACCATATATTTT. It encodes CASGAYREINSGNTIYF. This chain links TRBV12-5 with TRBJ1-3; perhaps TRBD1 as D (6 bases). Per germline, CDR1 LGHNT and CDR2 FRNRAP. The germline V and J ends were trimmed by 6 bases and 0 bases, with 18 bases remaining between them. The CDR3 is made up of 17 amino acids. Full variable domain (rest looked up from reference TRBV12-5 and TRBJ1-3): DARVTQTPRHKVTEMGQEVTMRCQPILGHNTVFWYRQTMMQGLELLAYFRNRAPLDDSGMPKDRFSAEMPDATLATLKIQPSEPRDSAVYFCASGAYREINSGNTIYFGEGSWLTVV.

The sample holds one count of this clone. V is TRBV7-2 and J is TRBJ2-5; D may be TRBD2 (6 bases). The germline V gene encodes CDR1 SGHTA and CDR2 FQGNSA. The V end lost 5 bases, the J end lost 1 base, and 11 bases lay between the germline ends. The CDR3 covers 14 residues. The CDR3 DNA is TGTGCCAGCAGCCCCGAGCGGGTCCAAGAGACCCAGTACTTC. Translating it yields CASSPERVQETQYF.

The rearrangement links TRBV19 to TRBJ1-6, with D possibly matching TRBD1 (6 bases). Trimming took 5 bases from V and 12 from J, leaving 11 bases between them. Germline CDR1 is LNHDA and CDR2 is SQIVND (reference sequence). The CDR3 sequence is 12 residues long. Here the CDR3 reads CASSPRGGPLHF. The CDR3 DNA sequence: TGTGCCAGTAGTCCTCGAGGGGGACCCCTCCACTTT.

This chain links TRBV21-1 with TRBJ2-7; the D call TRBD1 from the table was never checked on the DNA. TRBV21-1 counts as a pseudogene. The CDR3 extends over 18 amino acids. The CDR3 DNA follows: TGTGCCAGCAGCAATAATGGGGTTAGGACAGGGGTTCGGTACGAGCAGTACTTC. This codes for CASSNNGVRTGVRYEQYF.

V usage is TRBV5-6 and J usage is TRBJ2-5, with TRBD2 matching 10 bases. In germline, CDR1 is SGHDT, CDR2 YYEEEE. The length of the CDR3 is 13 residues. Losses at the gene ends were 6 bases for V and 5 bases for J; bases not matched to a gene: 4. The CDR3: CASILSGGETQYF. The CDR3 bases are TGTGCCAGCATCCTTAGCGGGGGGGAGACCCAGTACTTC.

The chain's CDR3 is CACTGGLGDQPQHF. CDR3 DNA sequence: TGTGCCTGTACCGGAGGGTTGGGCGATCAGCCCCAGCATTTT. This chain connects TRBV30 to TRBJ1-5; D remains unclear. The CDR3 runs to 14 residues. V was shortened by 6 bases and J by 5 bases, with 17 bases between the two germline ends. CDR1 is GTSNPN and CDR2 is SVGIG in the germline V gene (reference sequence).

V gene TRBV6-5 combines with J gene TRBJ2-7; 8 bases are a match to TRBD1. The CDR3 is 15 residues long. The V and J ends lost 6 bases and 0 bases, in that order; junction bases with no gene match: 7. Germline loops: CDR1 MNHEY, CDR2 SVGAGI. The CDR3 DNA reads TGTGCCAGCAGCCTTCGGACAGGGACCTCCTACGAGCAGTACTTC. Amino acids: CASSLRTGTSYEQYF.

The V call is TRBV19, the J call TRBJ1-4; 8 nucleotides match TRBD1. CDR1 and CDR2 (germline): LNHDA, SQIVND (reference sequence). CDR3 length: 15 residues. V was pared by 3 bases and J by 2 bases, with 2 bases of the junction left unmatched. The chain's CDR3 is CASSIRTGTNEKLFF. The CDR3 bases are TGTGCCAGTAGTATCCGGACAGGGACTAATGAAAAACTGTTTTTT.

This chain uses TRBV5-1 with TRBJ1-1; 8 bases map to TRBD1. Trimming took 4 bases from V and 1 from J; bases not matched to a gene: 3. The CDR3 extends over 14 amino acids. Germline-derived CDR1 and CDR2 are SGHRS and YFSETQ. The CDR3 DNA reads TGCGCCAGCAGCGAAGGACAGGGGAACACTGAAGCTTTCTTT. Protein product: CASSEGQGNTEAFF.

In this sample, this clone turned up once. The rearrangement links TRBV7-8 to TRBJ1-5; TRBD1 is a possible D gene (6 bases). The CDR3 spans 15 residues. With 5 bases removed from V and 7 bases from J, the gap between germline ends came to 18 bases. Germline V gives CDR1 SGHVS, CDR2 FQNEAQ. Here the CDR3 reads CASSPWERGHQPQHF. The CDR3 DNA reads TGTGCCAGCAGCCCCTGGGAGAGGGGACACCAGCCCCAGCATTTT.

J is TRBJ2-1 and V is TRBV7-9, with 9 bases aligning to TRBD2. V trimming: 4 bases; J trimming: 6 bases; junction bases outside the gene matches: 7. The germline V gene encodes CDR1 SEHNR and CDR2 FQNEAQ (reference sequence). The CDR3 totals 15 residues. CDR3 region: CASSSWGLAPNEQFF. The CDR3 DNA reads TGTGCCAGCAGCTCCTGGGGACTAGCCCCCAATGAGCAGTTCTTC.

The rearrangement uses TRBV6-1 and TRBJ2-7, with no clear D. This CDR3 spans 14 amino acids. Germline V gene sequence: CDR1 MNHNS, CDR2 SASEGT. The V gene lost 8 bases and the J gene lost 7 bases, with 21 bases spanning the gap. The CDR3 spells CASAEILASREQYF. DNA of the CDR3: TGTGCCAGCGCTGAAATTTTGGCTTCTAGGGAGCAGTACTTC.

The chain recombines TRBV27 with TRBJ1-6; D may be TRBD1 (5 bases). This CDR3 is built from 15 residues. The germline CDR1 and CDR2 sequences are MNHEY and SMNVEV (reference sequence). Trimming removed 3 bases from V and 5 bases from J, with 11 bases in between. In DNA form, the CDR3 reads TGTGCCAGCAGTTTCAGGCAGGGCCATAATTCACCCCTCCACTTT. Its protein product is CASSFRQGHNSPLHF.

This clone was detected a few times. The J gene is TRBJ2-3, the V gene TRBV5-1; maybe TRBD2 (6 bases). Germline V gene data show CDR1 as SGHRS and CDR2 as YFSETQ. This CDR3 has 14 amino acids. Trimming removed 4 bases from V and 1 base from J, with 10 bases in between. CDR3 DNA: TGCGCCAGCAGCACAGTAGCGGGCACAGATACGCAGTATTTT. Amino acid sequence: CASSTVAGTDTQYF.

This clone was detected a few times. V usage is TRBV5-4 and J usage is TRBJ2-3; 7 bases align to TRBD2. The germline V gene encodes CDR1 SGHNT and CDR2 YYREEE (reference sequence). The CDR3 consists of 14 residues. The V and J ends lost 4 bases and 4 bases, in that order; junction bases with no gene match: 6. CDR3 residues: CASSPTGGSDTQYF. The CDR3 DNA reads TGTGCCAGCAGCCCTACCGGGGGGTCAGATACGCAGTATTTT.